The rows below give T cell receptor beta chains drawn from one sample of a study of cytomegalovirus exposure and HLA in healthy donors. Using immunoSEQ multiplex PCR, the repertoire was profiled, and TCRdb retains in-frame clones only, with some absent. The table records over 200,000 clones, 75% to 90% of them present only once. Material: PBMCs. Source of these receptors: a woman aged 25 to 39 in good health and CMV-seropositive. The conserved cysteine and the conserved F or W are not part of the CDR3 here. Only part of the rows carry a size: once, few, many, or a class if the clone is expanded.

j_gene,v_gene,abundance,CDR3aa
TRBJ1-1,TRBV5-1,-,ASSTLSPGGPLATEAF
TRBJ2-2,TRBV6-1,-,ASSEIAGELF
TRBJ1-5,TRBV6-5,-,ASSRGAYSNQPQH
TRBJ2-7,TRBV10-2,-,ASSEYSGGEQY
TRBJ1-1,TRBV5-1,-,ASSLYTANTEAF
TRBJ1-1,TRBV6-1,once,ASSKQGYTEAF
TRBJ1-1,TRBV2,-,ASRAQGSAF
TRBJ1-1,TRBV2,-,ASSEGSLNTEAF
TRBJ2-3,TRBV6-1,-,ASSESAGSFADTQY
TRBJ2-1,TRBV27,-,ASSFRLAGGYEQF
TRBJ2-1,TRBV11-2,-,ASSKGLAGDNEQF
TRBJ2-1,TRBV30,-,AWRAGTYNEQF
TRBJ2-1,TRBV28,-,ASSSPTGLNEQF
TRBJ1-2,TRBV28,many,AIQKTGTGYGYT
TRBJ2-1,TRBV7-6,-,ASSQGANNEQF
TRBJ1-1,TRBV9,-,ASSAGLNTEAF
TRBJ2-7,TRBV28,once,ASSLLPPSHEQY
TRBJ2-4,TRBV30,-,AWSRGGLAKNIQY
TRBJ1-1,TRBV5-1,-,ASSLAGEGREAF
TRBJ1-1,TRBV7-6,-,ASSFGPRLLNTEAF
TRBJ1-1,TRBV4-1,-,ASSRVDSKNTEAF
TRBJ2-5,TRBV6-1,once,ASMRTSQETQY